This T cell receptor (beta chain) was identified during a study of technical replicates of blood from a handful of donors. This CDR3 has 15 amino acids. Trimming cost V 0 bases and J 5 bases; bases outside gene matches: 4. Germline CDR1 is WSHSY and CDR2 is SAAADI. Measured with immunoSEQ multiplex PCR; TCRdb has only the in-frame clones, and not every one. The data hold tens of thousands of clones, with 95% to 98% observed a single time. The sample consisted of T cells isolated from PBMCs. The origin of this receptor is a human donor in good health. This chain uses TRBV10-2 with TRBJ2-5; 9 bases map to TRBD2. CDR3 protein: CASSESPSGMETQYF. The CDR3 coding sequence is TGCGCCAGCAGTGAGTCTCCTAGCGGGATGGAGACCCAGTACTTC.